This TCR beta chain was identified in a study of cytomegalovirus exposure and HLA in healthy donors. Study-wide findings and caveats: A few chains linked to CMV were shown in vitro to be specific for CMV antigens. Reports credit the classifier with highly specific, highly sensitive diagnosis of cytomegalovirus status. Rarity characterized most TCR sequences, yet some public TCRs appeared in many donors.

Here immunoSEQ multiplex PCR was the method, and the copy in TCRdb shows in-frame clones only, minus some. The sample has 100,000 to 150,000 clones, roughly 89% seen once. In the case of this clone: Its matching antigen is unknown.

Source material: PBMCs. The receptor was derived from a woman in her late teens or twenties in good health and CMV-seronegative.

The CDR3 DNA reads TGTGCCAGCAGTTCCCCGGCGGGAACACAATACAATGAGCAGTTCTTC. It translates to CASSSPAGTQYNEQFF. The chain couples TRBV28 to TRBJ2-1, with D perhaps TRBD2 (6 bases). V lost 4 bases, J lost 4 bases, and 17 bases lay in between. The CDR3 totals 16 residues. CDR1 MDHEN and CDR2 SYDVKM come from the germline V gene.